The clone carrying this T cell receptor (beta chain) appeared once. Clones were read by immunoSEQ multiplex PCR, and TCRdb kept only the in-frame ones, dropping some. The data contain 200,000 to 250,000 clones, 90% to 95% of them seen just once; the ten biggest clones take up approximately 1.5%. The CDR3 covers 13 residues. The V and J ends lost 4 bases and 3 bases, in that order; junction bases with no gene match: 3. Germline V gives CDR1 SGHTS, CDR2 YDEGEE. This sample was included in a study of control samples from healthy donors and cancer patients. Sequenced: blood. The chain joins TRBV5-8 to TRBJ1-1; 7 bases are shared with TRBD1. The origin of this receptor is a man over 45 in good health. CDR3 sequence reads: CASSPQGDTEAFF. The CDR3 coding sequence is TGTGCCAGCAGCCCTCAGGGGGACACTGAAGCTTTCTTT.